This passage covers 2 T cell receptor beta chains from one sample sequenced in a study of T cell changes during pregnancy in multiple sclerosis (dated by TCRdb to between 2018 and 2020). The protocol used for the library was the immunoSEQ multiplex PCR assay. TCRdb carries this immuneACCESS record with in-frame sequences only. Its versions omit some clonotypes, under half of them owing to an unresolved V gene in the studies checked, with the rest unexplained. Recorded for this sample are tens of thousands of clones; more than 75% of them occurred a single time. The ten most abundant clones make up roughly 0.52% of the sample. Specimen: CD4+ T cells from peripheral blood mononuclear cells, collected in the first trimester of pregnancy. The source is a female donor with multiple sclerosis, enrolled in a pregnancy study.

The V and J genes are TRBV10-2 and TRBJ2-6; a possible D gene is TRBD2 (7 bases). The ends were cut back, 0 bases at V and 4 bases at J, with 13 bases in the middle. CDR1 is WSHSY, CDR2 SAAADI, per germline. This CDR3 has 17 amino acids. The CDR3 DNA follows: TGCGCCAGCAGTGAGTCGAGGGGGGGGATAGGGGCCAACGTCCTGACTTTC. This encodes CASSESRGGIGANVLTF.

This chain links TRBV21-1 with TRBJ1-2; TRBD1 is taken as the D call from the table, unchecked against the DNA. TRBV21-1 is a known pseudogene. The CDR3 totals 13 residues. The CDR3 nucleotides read TGTGCCAGCAAGGACAGGTCTAACTATGGCTACACCTTC. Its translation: CASKDRSNYGYTF.